A selection of T cell receptor beta chains follows, all from one sample in a study of OX40 agonist ivuxolimab in advanced cancers. TCRdb's copy holds only in-frame clones and misses some; the assay was immunoSEQ multiplex PCR. This sample has 25,000 to 35,000 clones, with approximately 88% found just once. The sequenced sample was CD4+ or CD8+ T cells sorted from blood, obtained in a trial of the OX40 agonist ivuxolimab. The receptor set was obtained from an adult with an advanced solid tumor such as melanoma, head and neck, liver or kidney cancer. Each CDR3 is given with its conserved first and last residue. Each record gives: clone size, D gene, V gene, J gene, CDR3 DNA, CDR3 protein. D genes are given only for firm matches. Some rows have no size entry. The others give once, few or many, or a class for an expanded clone.

.,.,TRBV28,TRBJ2-7,TGTGCCAGCAGTCCCGGAAAGGAGGGGAAGAGGGAGCAGTACTTC,CASSPGKEGKREQYF
.,TRBD1,TRBV12-5,TRBJ2-1,TGTGCTAGTGGTTTGGGAGGGACAGGGGAAAAAAACAATGAGCAGTTCTTC,CASGLGGTGEKNNEQFF
.,TRBD1,TRBV19,TRBJ2-7,TGTGCCAGTAGTATCGGGACAGGGGAACATTACGAGCAGTACTTC,CASSIGTGEHYEQYF
.,.,TRBV11-1,TRBJ1-2,TGTGCCAGCAGCCCCCTGGAGGACCCAATTAACTATGGCTACACCTTC,CASSPLEDPINYGYTF
.,TRBD1,TRBV30,TRBJ2-6,TGTGCCTGGATGAGGGGGACAGGGGTCTCTGGGGCCAACGTCCTGACTTTC,CAWMRGTGVSGANVLTF
.,TRBD2,TRBV9,TRBJ2-5,TGTGCCAGCAGCGTTCTCGGACTAGCGGGAGAAGAGACCCAGTACTTC,CASSVLGLAGEETQYF
.,TRBD2,TRBV4-1,TRBJ2-7,TGCGCCAGCAGCCAAGATACTGGAGGGAGGGCCTACGAGCAGTACTTC,CASSQDTGGRAYEQYF
.,.,TRBV27,TRBJ2-7,TGTGCCAGCAGCTCGGAAGGACTTCCCTACGAGCAGTACTTC,CASSSEGLPYEQYF
.,TRBD1,TRBV2,TRBJ1-1,TGTGCCAGCGGGGGTCCGGGACAGTACACTGAAGCTTTCTTT,CASGGPGQYTEAFF
.,.,TRBV28,TRBJ1-1,TGTGCCAGCAGTTTTTCACAGCTAAACACTGAAGCTTTCTTT,CASSFSQLNTEAFF
.,.,TRBV11-2,TRBJ2-7,TGTGCCAGCAGCTTAGCGGGAGCCCCTACGTACGAGCAGTACTTC,CASSLAGAPTYEQYF
.,.,TRBV10-2,TRBJ1-1,TGCGCCACCATAGGGTCTAGCACTGAAGCTTTCTTT,CATIGSSTEAFF
.,TRBD1,TRBV30,TRBJ2-7,TGTGCCTGGAGCGACTTAGGGGGCGCCGAGCAGTACTTC,CAWSDLGGAEQYF
.,.,TRBV7-9,TRBJ1-1,TGTGCCAGCAGCGCCCGGGAGGGGTCGAACACTGAAGCTTTCTTT,CASSAREGSNTEAFF
few,TRBD1,TRBV30,TRBJ1-1,TGTGCCTGGAGGACAGGGGAAAGAAACACTGAAGCTTTCTTT,CAWRTGERNTEAFF
.,TRBD2,TRBV15,TRBJ2-3,TGTGCCACCAGCAGAGAGCGGGGGGGCACAGATACGCAGTATTTT,CATSRERGGTDTQYF
once,TRBD2,TRBV2,TRBJ2-7,TGTGCCAGCAGCCCATCGGGAGGAGGATCCTTTATATCCTACGAGCAGTACTTC,CASSPSGGGSFISYEQYF
.,.,TRBV27,TRBJ2-6,TGTGCCAGCAGTTTCCAGGGGCTTGGGGCCAACGTCCTGACTTTC,CASSFQGLGANVLTF
.,TRBD2,TRBV4-2,TRBJ2-5,TGTGCCAGCAGCCTTAGCGGGGGGGCCCAAGAGACCCAGTACTTC,CASSLSGGAQETQYF
.,TRBD1,TRBV7-9,TRBJ2-7,TGTGCCAGCAGCCCCCCGGGACAGTCCTACGAGCAGTACTTC,CASSPPGQSYEQYF
.,.,TRBV4-2,TRBJ2-7,TGTGCCAGCAGCCAAGATGACTGGGGGGCCTACGAGCAGTACTTC,CASSQDDWGAYEQYF
.,TRBD2,TRBV7-2,TRBJ2-7,TGTGCCAGCAGCTTAGCACTAGCGGGAAACTACGAGCAGTACTTC,CASSLALAGNYEQYF
.,.,TRBV10-1,TRBJ2-1,TGCGCCAGCAGTGAGGGGCCGGCCATAGGGCAGTTCTTC,CASSEGPAIGQFF
.,.,TRBV18,TRBJ2-7,TGTGCCAGCTCACGGGAGACTAGTTCCTACGAGCAGTACTTC,CASSRETSSYEQYF
.,TRBD1,TRBV6-7,TRBJ2-7,TGTGCCAGCAGTTACTCCGGGACAGGGGGCTACGAGCAGTACTTC,CASSYSGTGGYEQYF
.,.,TRBV28,TRBJ2-7,TGTGCCAGCAGTCTCAGGGGTGCCTACGAGCAGTACTTC,CASSLRGAYEQYF
few,.,TRBV21-1,TRBJ1-6,TGTGCCAGCAGCAAGGGGGCCAGGTATTCACCCCTCCACTTT,CASSKGARYSPLHF
.,.,TRBV2,TRBJ2-1,TGTGCCAGCAGTGAAAATGGTGCGACGAGCTCCTACAATGAGCAGTTCTTC,CASSENGATSSYNEQFF
.,TRBD1,TRBV29-1,TRBJ1-1,TGCAGCGTTGAGGGCCGGACAGGAAGAGCTTTCTTT,CSVEGRTGRAFF
.,TRBD2,TRBV28,TRBJ2-1,TGTGCCAGCAGTTCCCGGGACTACGACAATGAGCAGTTCTTC,CASSSRDYDNEQFF
.,TRBD1,TRBV4-2,TRBJ1-5,TGTGCCAGCAGCCAAGATCAGGGGGATAAGCAGCCCCAGCATTTT,CASSQDQGDKQPQHF
.,.,TRBV11-2,TRBJ1-2,TGTGCCAGCAGCTTAGGCAACGGCTACACCTTC,CASSLGNGYTF
.,.,TRBV9,TRBJ1-4,TGTGCCAGCAGCGTAGCCCCAGGGTTAACTAATGAAAAACTGTTTTTT,CASSVAPGLTNEKLFF
.,.,TRBV15,TRBJ2-6,TGTGCCACCAGCAGAGACTCCGGGGCCAACGTCCTGACTTTC,CATSRDSGANVLTF
.,.,TRBV30,TRBJ2-1,TGTGCCTGGAGTATAGGGGATTGGAATGAGCAGTTCTTC,CAWSIGDWNEQFF
once,.,TRBV7-9,TRBJ2-7,TGTGCCAGCAGCTTAGTAGGGGGACAAGACGAGCAGTACTTC,CASSLVGGQDEQYF
.,TRBD1,TRBV9,TRBJ2-1,TGTGCCAGCAGCGTAGGGACAGGACCCTACAATGAGCAGTTCTTC,CASSVGTGPYNEQFF
.,.,TRBV5-6,TRBJ2-1,TGTGCCAGCAGCTTCGGTTACAATGAGCAGTTCTTC,CASSFGYNEQFF
.,.,TRBV7-6,TRBJ2-7,TGTGCCAGCAGCTTAGGCCCAGGAGACAGAGCCTACGAGCAGTACTTC,CASSLGPGDRAYEQYF
.,.,TRBV29-1,TRBJ2-7,TGCAGTACGCGGACCCCGAGGAACGAGCAGTACTTC,CSTRTPRNEQYF
.,.,TRBV5-6,TRBJ2-7,TGTGCCACCTCGTCCGGCGGATCCTACGAGCAGTACTTC,CATSSGGSYEQYF
.,TRBD1,TRBV10-3,TRBJ1-5,TGTGCCATCAGTGAACAGGGGCAAAGCAATCAGCCCCAGCATTTT,CAISEQGQSNQPQHF
.,TRBD1,TRBV7-2,TRBJ2-3,TGTGCCAGCAGCTACCTACAGGGGCTAGGCACAGATACGCAGTATTTT,CASSYLQGLGTDTQYF
.,.,TRBV5-5,TRBJ2-1,TGTGCCAGCAGCTTGGAGGTCTCCTACAATGAGCAGTTCTTC,CASSLEVSYNEQFF
few,.,TRBV13,TRBJ1-1,TGTGCCAGCAGCGTCAGACAGGAGGGCGCTGAAGCTTTCTTT,CASSVRQEGAEAFF